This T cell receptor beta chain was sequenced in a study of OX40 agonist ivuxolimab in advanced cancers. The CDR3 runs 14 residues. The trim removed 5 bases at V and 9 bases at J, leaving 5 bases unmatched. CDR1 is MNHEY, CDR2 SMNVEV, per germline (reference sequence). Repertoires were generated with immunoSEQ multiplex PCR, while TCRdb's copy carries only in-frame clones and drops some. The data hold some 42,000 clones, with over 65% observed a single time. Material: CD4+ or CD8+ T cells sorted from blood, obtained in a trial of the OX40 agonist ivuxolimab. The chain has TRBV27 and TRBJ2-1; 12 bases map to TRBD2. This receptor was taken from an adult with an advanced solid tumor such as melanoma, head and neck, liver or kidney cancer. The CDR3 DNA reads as TGTGCCAGCAGTAGACTAGCGGGAGAGAGTGAGCAGTTCTTC. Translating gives CASSRLAGESEQFF.